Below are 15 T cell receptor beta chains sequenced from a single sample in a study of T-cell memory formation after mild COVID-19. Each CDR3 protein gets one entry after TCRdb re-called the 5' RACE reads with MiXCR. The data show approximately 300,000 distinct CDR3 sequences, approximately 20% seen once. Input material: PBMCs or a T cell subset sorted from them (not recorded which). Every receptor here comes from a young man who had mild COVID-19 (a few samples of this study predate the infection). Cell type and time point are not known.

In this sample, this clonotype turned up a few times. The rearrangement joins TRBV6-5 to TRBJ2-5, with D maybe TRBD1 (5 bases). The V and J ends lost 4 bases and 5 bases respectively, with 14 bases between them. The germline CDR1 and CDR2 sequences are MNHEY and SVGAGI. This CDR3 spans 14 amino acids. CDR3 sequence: CASSFVGARETQYF. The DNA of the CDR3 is TGTGCCAGCAGTTTCGTAGGGGCGCGCGAGACCCAGTACTTC.

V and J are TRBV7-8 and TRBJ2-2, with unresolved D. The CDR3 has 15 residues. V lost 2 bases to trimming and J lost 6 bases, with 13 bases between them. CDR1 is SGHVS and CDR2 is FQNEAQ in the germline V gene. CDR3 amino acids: CASSLNYIGAGELFF. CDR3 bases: TGTGCCAGCAGCTTAAACTATATAGGCGCCGGGGAGCTGTTTTTT.

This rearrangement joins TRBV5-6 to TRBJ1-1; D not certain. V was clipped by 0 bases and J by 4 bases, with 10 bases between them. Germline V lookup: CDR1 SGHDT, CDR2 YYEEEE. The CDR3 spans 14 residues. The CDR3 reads CASSLGGRTTEAFF. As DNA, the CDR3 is TGTGCCAGCAGCTTGGGAGGCAGGACCACTGAAGCTTTCTTT. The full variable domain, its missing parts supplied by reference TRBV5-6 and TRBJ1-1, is DAGVTQSPTHLIKTRGQQVTLRCSPKSGHDTVSWYQQALGQGPQFIFQYYEEEERQRGNFPDRFSGHQFPNYSSELNVNALLLGDSALYLCASSLGGRTTEAFFGQGTRLTVV.

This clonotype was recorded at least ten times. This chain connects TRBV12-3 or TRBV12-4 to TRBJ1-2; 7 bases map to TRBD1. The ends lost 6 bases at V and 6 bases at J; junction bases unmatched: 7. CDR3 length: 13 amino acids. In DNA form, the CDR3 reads TGTGCCAGCAGCCTGACAGGGTCCGATGGCTACACCTTC. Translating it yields CASSLTGSDGYTF.

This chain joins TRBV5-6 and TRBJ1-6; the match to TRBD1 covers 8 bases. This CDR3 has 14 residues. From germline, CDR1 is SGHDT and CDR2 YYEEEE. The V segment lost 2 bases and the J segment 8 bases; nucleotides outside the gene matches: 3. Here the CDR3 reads CASSFRTGYSPLHF. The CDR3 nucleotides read TGTGCCAGCAGCTTTCGGACAGGGTATTCACCCCTCCACTTT.

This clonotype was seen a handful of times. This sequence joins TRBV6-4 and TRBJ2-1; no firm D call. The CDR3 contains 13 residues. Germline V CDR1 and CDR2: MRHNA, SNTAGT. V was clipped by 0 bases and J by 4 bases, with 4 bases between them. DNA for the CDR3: TGTGCCAGCAGTGACTCACGATACAATGAGCAGTTCTTC. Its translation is CASSDSRYNEQFF.

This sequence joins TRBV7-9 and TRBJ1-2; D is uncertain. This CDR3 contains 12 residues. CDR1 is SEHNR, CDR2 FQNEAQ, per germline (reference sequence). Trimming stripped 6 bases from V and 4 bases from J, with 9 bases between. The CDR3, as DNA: TGTGCCAGCAGTTCCGACTTCTATGGCTACACCTTC. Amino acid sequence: CASSSDFYGYTF. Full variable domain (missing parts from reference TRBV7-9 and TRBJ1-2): DTGVSQNPRHKITKRGQNVTFRCDPISEHNRLYWYRQTLGQGPEFLTYFQNEAQLEKSRLLSDRFSAERPKGSFSTLEIQRTEQGDSAMYLCASSSDFYGYTFGSGTRLTVV.

Written as DNA, the CDR3 is TGTGCCAGCAGCTCCCGGGACAGGGGGGCCTATGGCTACACCTTC. Residues: CASSSRDRGAYGYTF. The genes are TRBV7-6 and TRBJ1-2, with 11 bases that match TRBD1. J lost 4 bases, V lost 4 bases, and 5 bases had no gene match. The CDR3 spans 15 residues. CDR1 is SGHVS and CDR2 is FNYEAQ in the germline V gene.

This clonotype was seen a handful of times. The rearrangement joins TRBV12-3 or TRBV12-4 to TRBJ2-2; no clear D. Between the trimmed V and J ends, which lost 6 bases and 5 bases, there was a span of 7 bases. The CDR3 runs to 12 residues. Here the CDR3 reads CASRTRTGELFF. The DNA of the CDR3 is TGTGCCAGCAGGACCCGAACCGGGGAGCTGTTTTTT.

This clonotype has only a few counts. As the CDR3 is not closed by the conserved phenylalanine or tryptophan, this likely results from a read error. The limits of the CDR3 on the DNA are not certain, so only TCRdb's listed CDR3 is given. CDR3 region: CASSLDGLPGVQNFG. This chain links TRBV5-4 with TRBJ2-1; TRBD1 is the table's D call and was not checked against the DNA. The CDR3 comprises 15 residues, both ends counted. Germline V gene data show CDR1 as SGHNT and CDR2 as YYREEE (reference sequence).

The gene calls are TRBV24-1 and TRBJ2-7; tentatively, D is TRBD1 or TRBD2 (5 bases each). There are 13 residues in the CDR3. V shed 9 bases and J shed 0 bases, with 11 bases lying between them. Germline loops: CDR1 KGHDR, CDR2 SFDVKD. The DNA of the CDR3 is TGTGCCACCCTCTGGGGGAACTCCTACGAGCAGTACGTC. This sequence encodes CATLWGNSYEQYV.

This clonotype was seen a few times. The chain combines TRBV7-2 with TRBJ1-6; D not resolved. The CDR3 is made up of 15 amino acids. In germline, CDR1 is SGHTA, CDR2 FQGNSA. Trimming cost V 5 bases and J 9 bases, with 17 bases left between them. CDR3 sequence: CASSPRAGDLSPLHF. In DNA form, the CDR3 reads TGTGCCAGCAGCCCCCGGGCGGGAGACCTTTCACCCCTCCACTTT.

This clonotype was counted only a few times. The CDR3 nucleotides read TGTGCCAGCACCGGACAGGGGTGGGAGACCCAGTACTTC. Encoded protein: CASTGQGWETQYF. V and J are TRBV28 and TRBJ2-5; 9 bases are shared with TRBD1. The CDR3 is 13 amino acids. CDR1 is MDHEN, CDR2 SYDVKM, per germline. V dropped 7 bases and J dropped 5; count of bases not matched to a gene: 5.

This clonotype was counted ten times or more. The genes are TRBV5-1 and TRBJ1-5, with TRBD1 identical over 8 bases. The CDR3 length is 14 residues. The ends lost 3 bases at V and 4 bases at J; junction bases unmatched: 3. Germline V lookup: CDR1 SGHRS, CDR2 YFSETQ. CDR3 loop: CASSSGTGNQPQHF. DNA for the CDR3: TGCGCCAGCAGCTCCGGGACAGGTAATCAGCCCCAGCATTTT. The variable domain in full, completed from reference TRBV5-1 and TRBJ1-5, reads KAGVTQTPRYLIKTRGQQVTLSCSPISGHRSVSWYQQTPGQGLQFLFEYFSETQRNKGNFPGRFSGRQFSNSRSEMNVSTLELGDSALYLCASSSGTGNQPQHFGDGTRLSIL.

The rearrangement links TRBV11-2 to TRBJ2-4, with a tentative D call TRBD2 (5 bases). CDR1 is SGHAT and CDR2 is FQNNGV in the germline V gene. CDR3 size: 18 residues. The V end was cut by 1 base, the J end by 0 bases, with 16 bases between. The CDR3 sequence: CASSLVALRSLAKNIQYF. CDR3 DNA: TGTGCCAGCAGCTTAGTAGCGTTGCGGAGTTTAGCCAAAAACATTCAGTACTTC.